A selection of T cell receptor beta chains follows, all from one sample in a study of T cell responses to AZD1222 COVID-19 vaccine. Sequencing used immunoSEQ multiplex PCR; TCRdb keeps in-frame clones, though not all of them. The sample contains just under 90,000 clones, around 90% of which appear only once. The material was peripheral blood, obtained on day 0 of MenACWY control vaccination. The receptor source for this set is an adult in good health. CDR3s include the opening cysteine and the closing phenylalanine or tryptophan. The D gene is left open where the match is weak. The size field is filled for only some rows; it gives once, few, many or a size class.

J: TRBJ2-2; D: .; size: .; V: TRBV5-1; DNA: TGCGCCAGCAGCTTGCCCACAAACACCGGGGAGCTGTTTTTT; CDR3: CASSLPTNTGELFF
J: TRBJ2-1; D: .; size: .; V: TRBV6-1; DNA: TGTGCCAGCAGTGCCTATCAAGTACGAGGGGACAATGAGCAGTTCTTC; CDR3: CASSAYQVRGDNEQFF
J: TRBJ1-5; D: .; size: once; V: TRBV6-2/TRBV6-3; DNA: TGTGCCAGCAGTACGAGGCGGGGAACTCAGCCCCAGCATTTT; CDR3: CASSTRRGTQPQHF
J: TRBJ2-7; D: .; size: once; V: TRBV28; DNA: TGTGCCAGCAGCCGACTCGGGTGGTCCTACGAGCAGTACTTC; CDR3: CASSRLGWSYEQYF
J: TRBJ1-1; D: .; size: .; V: TRBV30; DNA: TGTGCCTGGAGTGTACTGTGGGGCGAGAACACTGAAGCTTTCTTT; CDR3: CAWSVLWGENTEAFF
J: TRBJ1-3; D: .; size: .; V: TRBV7-3; DNA: TGTGCCAGCAGCTTAGGGCCATCGGGGGACACCATATATTTT; CDR3: CASSLGPSGDTIYF
J: TRBJ1-1; D: .; size: .; V: TRBV9; DNA: TGTGCCAGCAGCGTAGCGGCAGAAGTGAACACTGAAGCTTTCTTT; CDR3: CASSVAAEVNTEAFF
J: TRBJ2-7; D: .; size: once; V: TRBV11-3; DNA: TGTGCCAGCAGCCGCGAGGGGTATTACGAGCAGTACTTC; CDR3: CASSREGYYEQYF
J: TRBJ1-5; D: .; size: .; V: TRBV30; DNA: TGTGCCTGGAGCCCCACCCCGCAGTCGAGCAATCAGCCCCAGCATTTT; CDR3: CAWSPTPQSSNQPQHF
J: TRBJ1-2; D: .; size: .; V: TRBV9; DNA: TGTGCCAGCAGCGTAGGATTGATCCGGTCGTGGGGCTACACCTTC; CDR3: CASSVGLIRSWGYTF
J: TRBJ1-1; D: .; size: .; V: TRBV29-1; DNA: TGCAGCGTCGGGACGGCGAACACTGAAGCTTTCTTT; CDR3: CSVGTANTEAFF
J: TRBJ2-1; D: .; size: .; V: TRBV27; DNA: TGTGCCAGCATTAGAGGGGATGAGCAGTTCTTC; CDR3: CASIRGDEQFF
J: TRBJ1-2; D: .; size: .; V: TRBV7-2; DNA: TGTGCCAGCAGCCTCAAGGGGGGGCGATGGGATGGCTACACCTTC; CDR3: CASSLKGGRWDGYTF
J: TRBJ1-5; D: TRBD1; size: few; V: TRBV27; DNA: TGTGCCAGCAGTCCCAGACAGGGGAATCAGCCCCAGCATTTT; CDR3: CASSPRQGNQPQHF
J: TRBJ2-1; D: .; size: .; V: TRBV9; DNA: TGTGCCAGCAGCGTGGAAACCGTGTACAATGAGCAGTTCTTC; CDR3: CASSVETVYNEQFF
J: TRBJ2-3; D: .; size: .; V: TRBV19; DNA: TGTGCCAGTAGTGGGGTAGGGACAGCGGGTACGCAGTATTTT; CDR3: CASSGVGTAGTQYF
J: TRBJ2-7; D: .; size: .; V: TRBV6-2/TRBV6-3; DNA: TGTGCCAGCAGTTCTTGGGACGGGACCTACGAGCAGTACTTC; CDR3: CASSSWDGTYEQYF
J: TRBJ1-3; D: .; size: .; V: TRBV28; DNA: TGTGCCAGCAGTTTGCTAGGGACACTGGGATGGAACACCATATATTTT; CDR3: CASSLLGTLGWNTIYF
J: TRBJ1-2; D: .; size: .; V: TRBV5-4; DNA: TGTGCCAGCAGCTTGGGCATAAAACGCGGCTACACCTTC; CDR3: CASSLGIKRGYTF
J: TRBJ1-2; D: .; size: few; V: TRBV7-8; DNA: TGTGCCAGCAGCTTAGCGGGGCTCATCCGGGGTGGCTACACCTTC; CDR3: CASSLAGLIRGGYTF
J: TRBJ1-5; D: .; size: .; V: TRBV19; DNA: TGTGCCAGTAGGTTCTCAGGGTATAGCAATCAGCCCCAGCATTTT; CDR3: CASRFSGYSNQPQHF
J: TRBJ2-5; D: .; size: .; V: TRBV11-3; DNA: TGTGCCAGCAGCTTGGGTTCAGGAGAGACCCAGTACTTC; CDR3: CASSLGSGETQYF
J: TRBJ2-7; D: TRBD1; size: .; V: TRBV18; DNA: TGTGCCAGCTCACCAGTGGACAGGGATACCTTTTACGAGCAGTACTTC; CDR3: CASSPVDRDTFYEQYF
J: TRBJ2-5; D: TRBD1; size: .; V: TRBV9; DNA: TGTGCCAGCAGCCGGGGACAGATACAAGAGACCCAGTACTTC; CDR3: CASSRGQIQETQYF
J: TRBJ1-2; D: .; size: once; V: TRBV5-1; DNA: TGCGCCAGCAGCTTGGAAGGTTCGGACCCCGGAAGGCGAGGCTACACCTTC; CDR3: CASSLEGSDPGRRGYTF
J: TRBJ2-2; D: TRBD1; size: few; V: TRBV12-5; DNA: TGTGCTAGTGGTTCAGGGGGTCGGACCGGGGAGCTGTTTTTT; CDR3: CASGSGGRTGELFF
J: TRBJ1-1; D: .; size: .; V: TRBV9; DNA: TGTGCCAGCAGCGTATCTGGGGAGGCCTGGGGAGCTTTCTTT; CDR3: CASSVSGEAWGAFF
J: TRBJ1-4; D: .; size: .; V: TRBV19; DNA: TGTGCCAGTACTAGTATGAACACTAATGAAAAACTGTTTTTT; CDR3: CASTSMNTNEKLFF
J: TRBJ2-7; D: .; size: .; V: TRBV7-2; DNA: TGTGCCAGCAGCTTAGATATGAGCGGCGCCTACGAGCAGTACTTC; CDR3: CASSLDMSGAYEQYF
J: TRBJ2-7; D: .; size: .; V: TRBV28; DNA: TGTGCCAGCAGCACGACAGTTAACCCCTCCGAGCAGTACTTC; CDR3: CASSTTVNPSEQYF
J: TRBJ2-2; D: .; size: .; V: TRBV11-2; DNA: TGTGCCAGCAGCTTAGATGGGCCGGGGTACACCGGGGAGCTGTTTTTT; CDR3: CASSLDGPGYTGELFF
J: TRBJ2-7; D: TRBD1; size: few; V: TRBV7-9; DNA: TGTGCCAGCAGCTTAGGGACAGGGTTCGACGAGCAGTACTTC; CDR3: CASSLGTGFDEQYF
J: TRBJ1-4; D: .; size: .; V: TRBV28; DNA: TGTGCCAGCAGTTTATCTAGGAGGCAAGGGGATGAAAAACTGTTTTTT; CDR3: CASSLSRRQGDEKLFF
J: TRBJ2-7; D: .; size: .; V: TRBV5-6; DNA: TGTGCCAGCAGCTTGAAGAACGACTACGAGCAGTACTTC; CDR3: CASSLKNDYEQYF
J: TRBJ1-1; D: .; size: .; V: TRBV6-1; DNA: TGTGCCAGCAGTGAACGGGGTGAAGCTTTCTTT; CDR3: CASSERGEAFF
J: TRBJ2-7; D: .; size: .; V: TRBV3-1/TRBV3-2; DNA: TGTGCCAGCAGCCACCGCTACGAGCAGTACTTC; CDR3: CASSHRYEQYF
J: TRBJ2-3; D: .; size: .; V: TRBV27; DNA: TGTGCCAGCAGTTTCTTAACGACAGATACGCAGTATTTT; CDR3: CASSFLTTDTQYF
J: TRBJ2-2; D: .; size: .; V: TRBV4-3; DNA: TGCGCCAGCAGCTCGGAAAGGGGGGCCGGGGAGCTGTTTTTT; CDR3: CASSSERGAGELFF
J: TRBJ1-1; D: TRBD1; size: .; V: TRBV18; DNA: TGTGCCAGCTCACCTGAGGGGACAGGGGGCATGGGGACTGAAGCTTTCTTT; CDR3: CASSPEGTGGMGTEAFF
J: TRBJ2-6; D: TRBD1; size: .; V: TRBV6-4; DNA: TGTGCCAGCAGTGACCCCGGGACAGGGGCTGGGGCCAACGTCCTGACTTTC; CDR3: CASSDPGTGAGANVLTF
J: TRBJ1-4; D: .; size: .; V: TRBV5-4; DNA: TGTGCCAGCAGCCCCCGGACCGGTTCTAATGAAAAACTGTTTTTT; CDR3: CASSPRTGSNEKLFF